Below are 27 T cell receptor beta chains sequenced from a single sample in a study of shared clonotypes between healthy human individuals. The assay was immunoSEQ multiplex PCR, and TCRdb's table has in-frame clones only and misses some. The sample has 2 million to 2.5 million clones, nearly 97% seen once. The sequenced material came from naive CD4+ T cells sorted from blood. Sample subset: CD45RA+ positively selected. These receptors were obtained from a man aged 18-30 years in good health.

The chain recombines TRBV6-5 with TRBJ2-3; TRBD2 is a possible D gene (5 bases). Trimming stripped 2 bases from V and 8 bases from J, with 8 bases between. The germline CDR1 and CDR2 sequences are MNHEY and SVGAGI. This CDR3 spans 12 amino acids. The CDR3 nucleotides read TGTGCCAGCAGTTACGAGGGTGGTACGCAGTATTTT. Protein sequence: CASSYEGGTQYF.

The CDR3 region is CASSAGGGNQPQHF. The CDR3 nucleotides read TGTGCCAGCTCCGCGGGGGGTGGCAATCAGCCCCAGCATTTT. The chain couples TRBV28 to TRBJ1-5, with a possible D match to TRBD1 (5 bases). Germline V gene sequence: CDR1 MDHEN, CDR2 SYDVKM. This CDR3 is 14 amino acids long. The germline V and J ends were trimmed by 8 bases and 2 bases, with 13 bases remaining between them.

This rearrangement joins TRBV5-1 to TRBJ1-3, with 12 nucleotides matching TRBD1. The J segment lost 7 bases and the V segment lost 3 bases, leaving 8 bases of the junction unmatched. This CDR3 is 16 amino acids long. Germline CDR1 is SGHRS and CDR2 is YFSETQ. The CDR3 DNA follows: TGCGCCAGCAGCTCGGGACAGGGGGCTAGCTCGAACACCATATATTTT. It codes for CASSSGQGASSNTIYF.

CDR3: CASSVGWSSYEQYF. The CDR3 nucleotides read TGTGCCAGCAGTGTCGGTTGGAGCTCCTACGAGCAGTACTTC. The J gene is TRBJ2-7, the V gene TRBV2; D gene ambiguous. Trimming left V 4 bases short and J 0 bases short, with 10 bases between. Germline V gene sequence: CDR1 SNHLY, CDR2 FYNNEI. The CDR3 covers 14 residues. Variable domain in full (rest from reference TRBV2 and TRBJ2-7): EPEVTQTPSHQVTQMGQEVILRCVPISNHLYFYWYRQILGQKVEFLVSFYNNEISEKSEIFDDQFSVERPDGSNFTLKIRSTKLEDSAMYFCASSVGWSSYEQYFGPGTRLTVT.

CDR3 DNA sequence: TGTGCCAGCACCTCATTAGGTAGCACAGATACGCAGTATTTT. Its protein is CASTSLGSTDTQYF. J is TRBJ2-3 and V is TRBV25-1, with D unresolved. The CDR3 totals 14 residues. Germline V CDR1 and CDR2: MGHDK, SYGVNS. V was cut by 7 bases and J by 0 bases, with 11 bases left in between.

Regarding this clone: The sample holds other DNA sequences that translate to the same CDR3. The CDR3 DNA is TGTGCCAGCTCACCAGGGGAGGGCACTGAAGCTTTCTTT. Protein product: CASSPGEGTEAFF. The chain couples TRBV18 to TRBJ1-1; unclear D gene. The CDR3 is 13 amino acids. V was trimmed by 2 bases and J by 4 bases, leaving 8 bases between them. CDR1 and CDR2 from the germline V gene are KGHSH and LQKENI. Full variable domain (outside the CDR3, taken from reference TRBV18 and TRBJ1-1): NAGVMQNPRHLVRRRGQEARLRCSPMKGHSHVYWYRQLPEEGLKFMVYLQKENIIDESGMPKERFSAEFPKEGPSILRIQQVVRGDSAAYFCASSPGEGTEAFFGQGTRLTVV.

V and J are TRBV2 and TRBJ2-1; 15 nucleotides line up with TRBD2. Trimming at V came to 4 bases and at J to 5 bases, leaving 15 bases not matched to a gene. Germline V gives CDR1 SNHLY, CDR2 FYNNEI. This CDR3 contains 20 residues. The CDR3 protein is CASSARPHFGLAGGDNEQFF. For the CDR3, the DNA is TGTGCCAGCAGTGCCAGACCCCACTTTGGACTAGCGGGAGGGGACAATGAGCAGTTCTTC.

This rearrangement joins TRBV7-9 to TRBJ1-2; 9 bases line up with TRBD1. Per germline, CDR1 SEHNR and CDR2 FQNEAQ (reference sequence). This CDR3 is 15 amino acids long. The junction had 10 bases not matched to a gene; V was cut back by 5 bases and J by 6 bases. This CDR3 is CASSPSGGQGHGYTF. For the CDR3, the DNA is TGTGCCAGCAGCCCCTCAGGTGGACAGGGGCATGGCTACACCTTC.

The chain has TRBV11-2 and TRBJ2-2; tentatively, D is TRBD2 (5 bases). The CDR3 length is 15 residues. V lost 1 base and J 3 bases, leaving 9 bases between the germline ends. Germline loops: CDR1 SGHAT, CDR2 FQNNGV. This chain's CDR3 is CASSLAGLDTGELFF. DNA of the CDR3: TGTGCCAGCAGCTTAGCGGGATTGGACACCGGGGAGCTGTTTTTT.

The CDR3 DNA follows: TGTGCCAGCAGCTTAGATAGGGGGGGGCCGAACACTGAAGCTTTCTTT. Translated: CASSLDRGGPNTEAFF. The gene calls are TRBV11-2 and TRBJ1-1; tentatively, D is TRBD1 (6 bases). Trimming took 0 bases from V and 1 from J, leaving 12 bases between them. From germline, CDR1 is SGHAT and CDR2 FQNNGV. The CDR3 has 16 amino acids. The full variable domain, its missing parts supplied by reference TRBV11-2 and TRBJ1-1, is EAGVAQSPRYKIIEKRQSVAFWCNPISGHATLYWYQQILGQGPKLLIQFQNNGVVDDSQLPKDRFSAERLKGVDSTLKIQPAKLEDSAVYLCASSLDRGGPNTEAFFGQGTRLTVV.

The V gene is TRBV19, the J gene TRBJ2-4, with TRBD2 matching 15 bases. V dropped 5 bases and J dropped 0; count of bases not matched to a gene: 8. The CDR3 extends over 19 amino acids. CDR1 is LNHDA, CDR2 SQIVND, per germline (reference sequence). This chain's CDR3 is CASSPRTSGGDLAKNIQYF. In DNA, the CDR3 is TGTGCCAGTAGTCCCCGGACTAGCGGGGGGGACTTAGCCAAAAACATTCAGTACTTC. The full variable domain, completed using reference TRBV19 and TRBJ2-4, is DGGITQSPKYLFRKEGQNVTLSCEQNLNHDAMYWYRQDPGQGLRLIYYSQIVNDFQKGDIAEGYSVSREKKESFPLTVTSAQKNPTAFYLCASSPRTSGGDLAKNIQYFGAGTRLSVL.

J is TRBJ2-7 and V is TRBV10-3, with 14 bases lining up with TRBD2. Trimming cost V 6 bases and J 4 bases; bases outside gene matches: 2. The CDR3 loop spans 14 amino acids. Per the germline V gene, CDR1 is ENHRY and CDR2 is SYGVKD. The CDR3 protein is CAIRGTSGGYEQYF. CDR3 sequence (DNA): TGTGCCATCAGGGGGACTAGCGGGGGATACGAGCAGTACTTC.

The chain links TRBV7-2 to TRBJ2-6; 9 positions agree with TRBD2. The germline CDR1 and CDR2 sequences are SGHTA and FQGNSA. This CDR3 has 21 residues. V lost 0 bases and J lost 4; bases outside the gene matches: 16. Here the CDR3 DNA reads TGTGCCAGCAGCTTAGCTTCTCGCCTAGCGGGAATGCGGGCGGGGGCCAACGTCCTGACTTTC. This translates into CASSLASRLAGMRAGANVLTF.

The chain is built from TRBV5-4 and TRBJ1-6, with a possible D match to TRBD1 (5 bases). CDR3 size: 15 residues. Germline CDR1 is SGHNT and CDR2 is YYREEE (reference sequence). Trimming took 5 bases from V and 7 from J, leaving 16 bases between them. The CDR3 loop reads CASSPTGGVNSPLHF. CDR3 DNA: TGTGCCAGCAGTCCAACCGGGGGAGTAAATTCACCCCTCCACTTT.

The sample holds a few counts of this clone. This chain uses TRBV12-1 with TRBJ2-2; the DNA was not compared with TRBD1, the D call given in the table. TRBV12-1 is a known pseudogene. The CDR3 contains 16 residues. The CDR3 nucleotides are TGTGCCAGCAGCTTCCCTAGGGGGTATAATACCGGGGAGCTGTTTTTT. This encodes CASSFPRGYNTGELFF.

The rearrangement links TRBV27 to TRBJ2-6, with D tentatively TRBD2 (5 bases). Germline V gene lookup returns CDR1 MNHEY and CDR2 SMNVEV (reference sequence). Trimming cost V 6 bases and J 0 bases, with 15 bases left between them. This CDR3 contains 17 residues. The CDR3 DNA is TGTGCCAGCAGGTTTACCAGCGGCAGCTCTGGGGCCAACGTCCTGACTTTC. Its protein is CASRFTSGSSGANVLTF. Complete variable domain (other parts from reference TRBV27 and TRBJ2-6): EAQVTQNPRYLITVTGKKLTVTCSQNMNHEYMSWYRQDPGLGLRQIYYSMNVEVTDKGDVPEGYKVSRKEKRNFPLILESPSPNQTSLYFCASRFTSGSSGANVLTFGAGSRLTVL.

The chain carries TRBV7-9 and TRBJ1-1; D is ambiguous. This CDR3 is built from 14 residues. Germline V gene sequence: CDR1 SEHNR, CDR2 FQNEAQ (reference sequence). V was trimmed by 2 bases and J by 2 bases, leaving 9 bases between them. The CDR3 loop reads CASSLQVPNTEAFF. The CDR3 coding sequence is TGTGCCAGCAGCTTACAAGTACCCAACACTGAAGCTTTCTTT.

The rearrangement joins TRBV7-9 to TRBJ2-3; TRBD1 aligns across 7 bases. The germline V gene encodes CDR1 SEHNR and CDR2 FQNEAQ (reference sequence). Trimming at V came to 4 bases and at J to 2 bases, leaving 3 bases not matched to a gene. The CDR3 is 14 amino acids. The CDR3 DNA sequence: TGTGCCAGCAGCTCGACAGGGCCCACAGATACGCAGTATTTT. Protein: CASSSTGPTDTQYF.

V usage is TRBV6-5 and J usage is TRBJ1-2; 7 positions agree with TRBD1. Germline-derived CDR1 and CDR2 are MNHEY and SVGAGI. The V segment lost 4 bases and the J segment 5 bases; nucleotides outside the gene matches: 7. The CDR3 extends over 14 amino acids. CDR3 bases: TGTGCCAGCAGTTCCGCGACAGGGTTTTATGGCTACACCTTC. Amino acid sequence: CASSSATGFYGYTF.

V gene TRBV28 combines with J gene TRBJ1-4; D is unclear. The germline V gene encodes CDR1 MDHEN and CDR2 SYDVKM. V lost 8 bases, J lost 6 bases, and 16 bases lay in between. The CDR3 loop spans 14 amino acids. Written as DNA, the CDR3 is TGTGCCAGCGCCCCATCGGGCACTCATGAAAAACTGTTTTTT. This codes for CASAPSGTHEKLFF.

The J gene is TRBJ2-2, the V gene TRBV9, with D perhaps TRBD2 (6 bases). With 0 bases removed from V and 0 bases from J, the gap between germline ends came to 9 bases. Per germline, CDR1 SGDLS and CDR2 YYNGEE. This CDR3 is 16 amino acids long. CDR3 sequence: CASSVASATNTGELFF. In DNA form, the CDR3 reads TGTGCCAGCAGCGTAGCTAGCGCCACGAACACCGGGGAGCTGTTTTTT.

The chain joins TRBV21-1 to TRBJ2-1; the D call in the table, TRBD2, was not verified against the DNA. TRBV21-1 is listed as a pseudogene. CDR3 size: 15 residues. The CDR3 DNA is TGTGCCAGCCGCAGTAGCGGGAAGGTTTACAATGAGCAGTTCTTC. Its translation is CASRSSGKVYNEQFF.

V usage is TRBV28 and J usage is TRBJ1-2; D is perhaps TRBD1 (5 bases). V lost 5 bases and J lost 0, with 13 bases in between. In germline, CDR1 is MDHEN, CDR2 SYDVKM. CDR3 length: 15 residues. Here the CDR3 DNA reads TGTGCCAGCAGTGATCCAGGGAGAGCTAACTATGGCTACACCTTC. It codes for CASSDPGRANYGYTF.

The CDR3 spells CASSFSGREGQFF. The CDR3 DNA reads TGCGCCAGCAGCTTCAGCGGGAGGGAAGGGCAGTTCTTC. The chain has TRBV5-1 and TRBJ2-1, with 10 nucleotides matching TRBD2. Per the germline V gene, CDR1 is SGHRS and CDR2 is YFSETQ. J was trimmed by 12 bases and V by 2 bases; bases with no gene match: 5. The CDR3 is 13 residues long.

In its sample, this clone was seen once. This chain joins TRBV13 and TRBJ2-7; 11 positions agree with TRBD2. Germline assignment: CDR1 PRHDT and CDR2 FYEKMQ (reference sequence). The CDR3 is 16 amino acids. V dropped 4 bases and J dropped 2; count of bases not matched to a gene: 7. The CDR3 sequence: CASSSVLAGGAYEQYF. The CDR3 nucleotides read TGTGCCAGCAGCTCCGTTCTAGCGGGAGGAGCCTACGAGCAGTACTTC.

J is TRBJ1-1 and V is TRBV6-5, with D unresolved. Trimming left V 2 bases short and J 5 bases short, with 3 bases between. The CDR3 covers 11 residues. The germline V gene has CDR1 MNHEY and CDR2 SVGAGI. CDR3 sequence: CASSYQTEAFF. The CDR3 DNA follows: TGTGCCAGCAGTTACCAGACTGAAGCTTTCTTT.

This rearrangement joins TRBV7-2 to TRBJ2-4, with 7 nucleotides matching TRBD1. With V trimmed by 3 bases and J by 7 bases, 6 bases remained unmatched. The CDR3 covers 14 residues. Germline V gene sequence: CDR1 SGHTA, CDR2 FQGNSA. The CDR3 DNA reads TGTGCCAGCAGCTTGACAGGGTCCGGGAACATTCAGTACTTC. It is translated as CASSLTGSGNIQYF.